This TCR beta chain was retrieved from a study of blood T cells in healthy people across ages. General study findings and limits: What prevented conclusive comparison of naive and antigen-experienced cells was that PBMCs were unsorted.

Next came a second PCR, run for about 6 to 11 cycles, which used a sample-barcoded 5' primer along with a J-beta primer mix. Template switching added a 12-random-nucleotide identifier to every cDNA molecule. MiXCR, applied by TCRdb to the 5' RACE reads, yields one record per CDR3 protein. The sample has 600,000 to 850,000 distinct CDR3 sequences; about 25% are singletons. Regarding this clonotype: Its specificity is unknown.

The same specimen was also included in a second study, on T cells of mothers and their children.

This clonotype was sampled from a boy aged 5-17 years in good health. Material for sequencing was blood.

CDR3 protein: CASSGSLLGGYTF. CDR3 bases: TGTGCCAGCAGTGGTTCCCTGTTGGGTGGCTACACCTTC. The chain has TRBV6-4 and TRBJ1-2; D unclear. CDR1 and CDR2 from the germline V gene are MRHNA and SNTAGT. The CDR3 has 13 residues. With 4 bases removed from V and 7 bases from J, the gap between germline ends came to 13 bases.